The next 24 T cell receptor beta chains were all read from a single sample in a study of blood T cell repertoires in COVID-19. TCRdb keeps only in-frame clones here, not all; method: immunoSEQ multiplex PCR. The sample includes around 400,000 clones, 80% to 90% of them seen just once. Sequencing was performed on peripheral blood. The receptors were gathered from a man aged 40-50 years with acute or convalescent COVID-19.

The chain joins TRBV27 to TRBJ1-5, with D perhaps TRBD1 (6 bases). Germline loops: CDR1 MNHEY, CDR2 SMNVEV (reference sequence). The ends were cut back, 3 bases at V and 7 bases at J, with 10 bases in the middle. This CDR3 comprises 13 residues. CDR3 coding DNA: TGTGCCAGCAGTTTTACAGGGCTCCAGCCCCAGCATTTT. Translation gives CASSFTGLQPQHF.

The rearrangement uses TRBV28 and TRBJ1-2, with TRBD1 identical over 10 bases. This CDR3 spans 17 amino acids. The V segment lost 4 bases and the J segment 3 bases; nucleotides outside the gene matches: 11. Germline V gives CDR1 MDHEN, CDR2 SYDVKM. Written as DNA, the CDR3 is TGTGCCAGCAGTTCTCATTCCGGGGACAGGGGACACTATGGCTACACCTTC. It encodes CASSSHSGDRGHYGYTF.

The genes are TRBV27 and TRBJ2-3; 8 positions match TRBD2. Germline trimming cut 2 bases from V and 4 bases from J; bases unmatched to any gene: 8. Germline CDR1 is MNHEY and CDR2 is SMNVEV (reference sequence). CDR3 length: 16 amino acids. The DNA for the CDR3 is TGTGCCAGCAGTTTAAAGGGACTAGAATCGGCAGATACGCAGTATTTT. Protein sequence: CASSLKGLESADTQYF.

The chain has TRBV19 and TRBJ1-2, with 7 bases fitting TRBD1. The length of the CDR3 is 12 residues. The germline V gene encodes CDR1 LNHDA and CDR2 SQIVND (reference sequence). With V trimmed by 8 bases and J by 6 bases, 6 bases remained unmatched. CDR3 loop: CASGQDGNGYTF. The CDR3 DNA follows: TGTGCCAGTGGACAGGACGGGAATGGCTACACCTTC.

DNA of the CDR3: TGTGCCAGCAGTGAACGGTGGAGTAACACTGAAGCTTTCTTT. It specifies CASSERWSNTEAFF. The J gene is TRBJ1-1, the V gene TRBV2; D is unclear. The V end lost 2 bases, the J end lost 2 bases, and 9 bases lay between the germline ends. The CDR3 runs 14 residues. Germline V gene sequence: CDR1 SNHLY, CDR2 FYNNEI.

The J gene is TRBJ1-3, the V gene TRBV10-3, with D possibly TRBD1 on 5 matching bases. V was trimmed by 6 bases and J by 4 bases, leaving 19 bases between them. The length of the CDR3 is 16 residues. Per germline, CDR1 ENHRY and CDR2 SYGVKD. The CDR3 loop reads CAISPGGGAAGNTIYF. The CDR3 nucleotides are TGTGCCATCAGCCCCGGTGGAGGGGCTGCCGGAAACACCATATATTTT.

V usage is TRBV9 and J usage is TRBJ1-4; 7 bases fit TRBD1. CDR3 length equals 15 residues. V lost 0 bases, J lost 4 bases, and 3 bases stayed unmatched. CDR1 is SGDLS and CDR2 is YYNGEE in the germline V gene. Here the CDR3 DNA reads TGTGCCAGCAGCGTAGGGGACAGCTATAATGAAAAACTGTTTTTT. It specifies CASSVGDSYNEKLFF. The full variable domain, its missing parts supplied by reference TRBV9 and TRBJ1-4, is DSGVTQTPKHLITATGQRVTLRCSPRSGDLSVYWYQQSLDQGLQFLIQYYNGEERAKGNILERFSAQQFPDLHSELNLSSLELGDSALYFCASSVGDSYNEKLFFGSGTQLSVL.

The chain recombines TRBV29-1 with TRBJ2-1; D unresolved. The V and J ends lost 7 bases and 7 bases respectively, with 8 bases between them. Germline CDR1 and CDR2: SQVTM and ANQGSEA. The CDR3 totals 10 residues. For the CDR3, the DNA is TGCAGCGGCGGCCAAAATGAGCAGTTCTTC. It encodes CSGGQNEQFF.

The chain employs TRBV27 and TRBJ2-1; 11 positions agree with TRBD2. Germline trimming cut 1 base from V and 4 bases from J; bases unmatched to any gene: 6. The CDR3 is made up of 17 amino acids. Germline loops: CDR1 MNHEY, CDR2 SMNVEV (reference sequence). This CDR3 reads CASSLLSSGGVYNEQFF. The DNA for the CDR3 is TGTGCCAGCAGTTTATTAAGTAGCGGGGGGGTTTACAATGAGCAGTTCTTC.

This clone was counted once. This sequence joins TRBV5-1 and TRBJ2-7; 7 bases agree with TRBD1. The CDR3 consists of 15 residues. The germline gives CDR1 SGHRS, CDR2 YFSETQ. With 1 base clipped from V and 1 base from J, the junction kept 5 bases outside the gene matches. The CDR3 region has the DNA TGCGCCAGCAGCTTGATCCACAGGGGTTCCTACGAGCAGTACTTC. Protein: CASSLIHRGSYEQYF.

Many counts were recorded for this clone. This rearrangement joins TRBV5-1 to TRBJ1-5, with D possibly matching TRBD1 (5 bases). Between the trimmed V and J ends, which lost 5 bases and 4 bases, there was a span of 10 bases. The CDR3 length is 13 residues. The V gene's germline CDR1 is SGHRS and CDR2 YFSETQ. CDR3 DNA sequence: TGCGCCAGCAGGCCGGGGGATAATCAGCCCCAGCATTTT. This codes for CASRPGDNQPQHF.

The V call is TRBV12-3 or TRBV12-4, the J call TRBJ1-4, with D perhaps TRBD1 (5 bases). This CDR3 is 13 amino acids long. V gave up 8 bases and J gave up 7 bases, with 14 bases separating them. The CDR3 bases are TGTGCCAGCGCCGGCGGGGGGGTTGAAAAACTGTTTTTT. This translates into CASAGGGVEKLFF.

This chain links TRBV9 with TRBJ2-5, with 7 bases matching TRBD2. Germline V gene data show CDR1 as SGDLS and CDR2 as YYNGEE. V was pared by 0 bases and J by 5 bases, with 7 bases of the junction left unmatched. The length of the CDR3 is 15 residues. DNA for the CDR3: TGTGCCAGCAGCGTAGCGGGGGGAGCTTGGGAGACCCAGTACTTC. Amino acids: CASSVAGGAWETQYF.

The chain has TRBV25-1 and TRBJ1-4; D is unclear. V shed 3 bases and J shed 7 bases, with 21 bases lying between them. This CDR3 is built from 17 residues. Germline values: CDR1 MGHDK, CDR2 SYGVNS. DNA for the CDR3: TGTGCCAGCAGTGATCCCCCTCGCGGGCTGGGTTCTGAAAAACTGTTTTTT. Its protein product is CASSDPPRGLGSEKLFF.

This chain connects TRBV6-5 to TRBJ1-2; the D gene is possibly TRBD1 (6 bases). V dropped 6 bases and J dropped 4 bases, with 12 bases sitting between them. CDR3 size: 13 residues. Germline CDR1 reads MNHEY; CDR2 reads SVGAGI. DNA for the CDR3: TGTGCCAGCAGCCAGACAGGATCCTATGGCTACACCTTC. Its protein product is CASSQTGSYGYTF.

The chain recombines TRBV28 with TRBJ2-7, with D perhaps TRBD1 (6 bases). V dropped 2 bases and J dropped 5 bases, with 13 bases sitting between them. The CDR3 consists of 14 residues. Germline V lookup: CDR1 MDHEN, CDR2 SYDVKM. CDR3 protein: CASSLQQGSHEQYF. CDR3 in DNA: TGTGCCAGCAGTTTACAACAGGGAAGCCACGAGCAGTACTTC. Complete variable domain (other parts from reference TRBV28 and TRBJ2-7): DVKVTQSSRYLVKRTGEKVFLECVQDMDHENMFWYRQDPGLGLRLIYFSYDVKMKEKGDIPEGYSVSREKKERFSLILESASTNQTSMYLCASSLQQGSHEQYFGPGTRLTVT.

This sequence joins TRBV11-3 and TRBJ2-1, with D possibly matching TRBD2 (7 bases). Trimming left V 1 base short and J 8 bases short, with 18 bases between. The CDR3 loop spans 16 amino acids. Germline assignment: CDR1 SGHNT and CDR2 YENEEA. CDR3 sequence (DNA): TGTGCCAGCAGCTTAGGTGCAATAGGGGGGGCCCATGAGCAGTTCTTC. This encodes CASSLGAIGGAHEQFF.

This clone was seen only once. The chain employs TRBV2 and TRBJ1-1; D is ambiguous. The germline V gene encodes CDR1 SNHLY and CDR2 FYNNEI. This CDR3 contains 12 residues. Trimming cost V 6 bases and J 5 bases, with 10 bases left between them. The CDR3 DNA is TGTGCCAGCAGGATTACGGGAACTGAAGCTTTCTTT. Residues: CASRITGTEAFF. The variable domain in full, with the rest retrieved from reference TRBV2 and TRBJ1-1, is EPEVTQTPSHQVTQMGQEVILRCVPISNHLYFYWYRQILGQKVEFLVSFYNNEISEKSEIFDDQFSVERPDGSNFTLKIRSTKLEDSAMYFCASRITGTEAFFGQGTRLTVV.

The chain combines TRBV6-5 with TRBJ1-2; D possibly corresponds to TRBD1 (5 bases). Trimming removed 7 bases at V and 3 bases at J, with 12 bases between. This CDR3 comprises 13 residues. The germline V gene encodes CDR1 MNHEY and CDR2 SVGAGI. The CDR3 DNA follows: TGTGCCAGCACCCGATCGGGGGACTATGGCTACACCTTC. Its translation is CASTRSGDYGYTF.

The CDR3 region is CASSAIAGVVNEQFF. The CDR3 nucleotides are TGTGCCAGTAGCGCCATAGCGGGAGTAGTAAATGAGCAGTTCTTC. V and J are TRBV19 and TRBJ2-1; 9 positions agree with TRBD2. Per germline, CDR1 LNHDA and CDR2 SQIVND (reference sequence). V dropped 6 bases and J dropped 7; count of bases not matched to a gene: 10. This CDR3 is 15 amino acids long.

J is TRBJ2-2 and V is TRBV5-1; possibly TRBD1 for D (5 bases). Looked up from germline, CDR1 is SGHRS and CDR2 is YFSETQ. V dropped 0 bases and J dropped 0 bases, with 9 bases sitting between them. The CDR3 contains 16 residues. The DNA of the CDR3 is TGCGCCAGCAGCTTGGGACAGAGCGCGAACACCGGGGAGCTGTTTTTT. Its protein is CASSLGQSANTGELFF.

The V and J genes are TRBV3-1 (or the pseudogene TRBV3-2) and TRBJ1-5; TRBD1 might be the D (5 bases). V was cut by 1 base and J by 6 bases, with 10 bases left in between. CDR3 length equals 14 residues. Germline V gene data show CDR1 as LGHDT and CDR2 as YNNKEL (reference sequence). The DNA of the CDR3 is TGTGCCAGCAGCCAAGCCAGGGAGGGTCAGCCCCAGCATTTT. As protein: CASSQAREGQPQHF.

The V and J genes are TRBV12-3 or TRBV12-4 and TRBJ2-1; possible D gene TRBD2, 6 bases. The CDR3 runs 12 residues. Trimming took 5 bases from V and 15 from J, leaving 17 bases between them. Here the CDR3 reads CASSPEWRVPFF. The CDR3 DNA follows: TGTGCCAGCAGTCCCGAGTGGAGGGTGCCGTTCTTC.

This clone was observed once. This chain connects TRBV5-1 to TRBJ1-4; TRBD1 agrees at 7 bases. The CDR3 sequence is 16 residues long. CDR1 and CDR2 (germline): SGHRS, YFSETQ. With V trimmed by 0 bases and J by 0 bases, 2 bases remained unmatched. The CDR3 DNA follows: TGCGCCAGCAGCTTGGGACAGGGTTCAACTAATGAAAAACTGTTTTTT. This encodes CASSLGQGSTNEKLFF.